These 26 T cell receptor beta chains share one sample of origin, sequenced in a study of cytomegalovirus exposure and HLA in healthy donors. Amplification used 60 Vbeta primers and 13 Jbeta primers. The assay was immunoSEQ multiplex PCR, and TCRdb's table has in-frame clones only and misses some. The data contain tens of thousands of clones, approximately 91% of them singletons. The sample taken for sequencing was PBMCs. Receptors originate from a woman aged 18-29 years in good health and CMV-seronegative.

This chain uses TRBV7-9 with TRBJ1-1; D not certain. The V gene lost 7 bases and the J gene lost 3 bases, with 15 bases spanning the gap. Germline values: CDR1 SEHNR, CDR2 FQNEAQ (reference sequence). The CDR3 consists of 14 residues. CDR3: CASTNTLGYTEAFF. The CDR3 region has the DNA TGTGCCAGCACTAATACCTTGGGCTACACTGAAGCTTTCTTT.

The chain combines TRBV7-8 with TRBJ2-1, with TRBD2 matching over 15 bases. The CDR3 extends over 19 amino acids. Germline assignment: CDR1 SGHVS and CDR2 FQNEAQ. Germline trimming cut 5 bases from V and 6 bases from J; bases unmatched to any gene: 14. This chain's CDR3 is CASSPKWGTSGRSSNEQFF. The CDR3 nucleotides read TGTGCCAGCAGCCCCAAGTGGGGGACTAGCGGGAGGAGCTCCAATGAGCAGTTCTTC.

V and J are TRBV6-1 and TRBJ2-7, with D perhaps TRBD1 (6 bases). The V and J ends lost 7 bases and 6 bases respectively, with 16 bases between them. Germline CDR1 is MNHNS and CDR2 is SASEGT. This CDR3 has 13 amino acids. CDR3 sequence (DNA): TGTGCCAGCAAGCCCTGGACAGCCGGCGAGCAGTACTTC. It codes for CASKPWTAGEQYF.

The chain is built from TRBV2 and TRBJ2-5; TRBD2 matches at 9 bases. The J call may be mistaken, given a closer DNA end match to TRBJ2-7. The CDR3 loop spans 15 amino acids. The germline V gene has CDR1 SNHLY and CDR2 FYNNEI. CDR3 in amino acids: CASSDTTSGPYEQYF. The CDR3 DNA reads TGTGCCAGCAGTGATACGACTAGCGGTCCCTACGAGCAGTACTTC.

The chain has TRBV6-1 and TRBJ1-2, with 11 bases that match TRBD1. The V gene end was trimmed by 0 bases and the J gene end by 6 bases; junction bases not matched to a gene: 6. The CDR3 loop spans 16 amino acids. Germline values: CDR1 MNHNS, CDR2 SASEGT. The CDR3 nucleotides read TGTGCCAGCAGTGAAGCCTGGACAGGGGGCTGGGATGGCTACACCTTC. Protein sequence: CASSEAWTGGWDGYTF.

The V gene is TRBV18, the J gene TRBJ1-5, with TRBD1 matching over 8 bases. Trimming at V came to 0 bases and at J to 11 bases, leaving 0 bases not matched to a gene. The CDR3 has 12 residues. Germline V gene data show CDR1 as KGHSH and CDR2 as LQKENI. This CDR3 reads CASSPPGQAQHF. CDR3 in DNA: TGTGCCAGCTCACCACCGGGACAGGCCCAGCATTTT.

The V and J genes are TRBV28 and TRBJ1-1, with TRBD1 matching 9 bases. Germline values: CDR1 MDHEN, CDR2 SYDVKM. After removal of 6 bases from V and 8 bases from J, the junction contained 7 bases not matched to a gene. This CDR3 comprises 13 residues. The CDR3: CASSHRGRGEAFF. For the CDR3, the DNA is TGTGCCAGCAGCCACAGGGGGCGCGGAGAAGCTTTCTTT. The full variable domain, its missing parts supplied by reference TRBV28 and TRBJ1-1, is DVKVTQSSRYLVKRTGEKVFLECVQDMDHENMFWYRQDPGLGLRLIYFSYDVKMKEKGDIPEGYSVSREKKERFSLILESASTNQTSMYLCASSHRGRGEAFFGQGTRLTVV.

The chain combines TRBV2 with TRBJ1-4; 7 bases map to TRBD1. The CDR3 is 15 residues long. V dropped 4 bases and J dropped 8; count of bases not matched to a gene: 10. Germline loops: CDR1 SNHLY, CDR2 FYNNEI. For the CDR3, the DNA is TGTGCCAGCAGTGTTTTTGGGACAGTAGTGGAAAAACTGTTTTTT. Translating gives CASSVFGTVVEKLFF.

The V and J genes are TRBV28 and TRBJ1-4; D might be TRBD1 (6 bases). V gave up 5 bases and J gave up 7 bases, with 17 bases separating them. The CDR3 is 15 amino acids. From germline, CDR1 is MDHEN and CDR2 SYDVKM. CDR3 in DNA: TGTGCCAGCAGTACGAGGGGGGGCTTTACTGAAAAACTGTTTTTT. This encodes CASSTRGGFTEKLFF.

The chain joins TRBV27 to TRBJ1-6; D is unresolved. The germline CDR1 and CDR2 sequences are MNHEY and SMNVEV (reference sequence). The V end was cut by 3 bases, the J end by 5 bases, with 5 bases between. The CDR3 length is 13 residues. The CDR3 region has the DNA TGTGCCAGCAGTTTCCTTAATAATTCACCCCTCCACTTT. Encoded protein: CASSFLNNSPLHF.

The rearrangement links TRBV28 to TRBJ1-1; the match to TRBD1 covers 8 bases. The trim removed 3 bases at V and 4 bases at J, leaving 10 bases unmatched. The CDR3 is 16 amino acids. Germline V CDR1 and CDR2: MDHEN, SYDVKM. In nucleotides, the CDR3 is TGTGCCAGCAGTTTGTATAGGGAACAGGGGGGCACTGAAGCTTTCTTT. Its protein is CASSLYREQGGTEAFF.

V usage is TRBV5-1 and J usage is TRBJ1-3; a possible D gene is TRBD1 (6 bases). V lost 4 bases and J 0 bases, leaving 17 bases between the germline ends. The CDR3 extends over 17 amino acids. Looked up from germline, CDR1 is SGHRS and CDR2 is YFSETQ. The chain's CDR3 is CASSRGLDRSSGNTIYF. CDR3 nucleotides: TGCGCCAGCAGCAGGGGGTTAGACAGGAGCTCTGGAAACACCATATATTTT.

The rearrangement uses TRBV5-1 and TRBJ1-1, with TRBD1 as a possible D gene (6 bases). Trimming removed 0 bases at V and 0 bases at J, with 9 bases between. Germline V CDR1 and CDR2: SGHRS, YFSETQ. The CDR3 runs to 15 residues. The DNA for the CDR3 is TGCGCCAGCAGCTTGGCAGGGGCGATGAACACTGAAGCTTTCTTT. It specifies CASSLAGAMNTEAFF.

A single count supports this clone. DNA of the CDR3: TGTGCCAGCGGCACTAGCGGGAGGTCACGCACAGATACGCAGTATTTT. This sequence encodes CASGTSGRSRTDTQYF. The chain employs TRBV7-3 and TRBJ2-3; TRBD2 matches 12 bases. CDR1 SGHTA and CDR2 FQGTGA come from the germline V gene. V lost 8 bases and J lost 1; bases outside the gene matches: 7. The CDR3 is made up of 16 amino acids.

The chain recombines TRBV10-2 with TRBJ2-4, with a possible D match to TRBD1 (5 bases). CDR1 is WSHSY, CDR2 SAAADI, per germline. The CDR3 totals 13 residues. V gave up 3 bases and J gave up 3 bases, with 6 bases separating them. The CDR3, as DNA: TGCGCCAGCAGTGACAGGGTCAAAAACATTCAGTACTTC. Translation: CASSDRVKNIQYF.

The CDR3 DNA is TGCGCCAGCAGCCAAGGTCAATCCGAGCAGTACTTC. Its translation: CASSQGQSEQYF. The chain uses TRBV4-1 and TRBJ2-7; D is unclear. V dropped 1 base and J dropped 6 bases, with 7 bases sitting between them. Per germline, CDR1 MGHRA and CDR2 YSYEKL. The CDR3 is 12 residues long.

The rearrangement links TRBV28 to TRBJ2-7, with 10 nucleotides matching TRBD2. This CDR3 has 18 amino acids. Per germline, CDR1 MDHEN and CDR2 SYDVKM. J was trimmed by 3 bases and V by 1 base; bases with no gene match: 12. CDR3 in amino acids: CASSLLASGRRRGYEQYF. For the CDR3, the DNA is TGTGCCAGCAGTTTATTGGCTAGCGGGAGACGGAGGGGCTACGAGCAGTACTTC.

This sequence joins TRBV28 and TRBJ2-3, with 9 bases lining up with TRBD2. Germline V lookup: CDR1 MDHEN, CDR2 SYDVKM. After removal of 1 base from V and 3 bases from J, the junction contained 5 bases not matched to a gene. CDR3 length equals 16 residues. CDR3 residues: CASSLSQLAGTDTQYF. CDR3 nucleotide sequence: TGTGCCAGCAGTTTATCCCAACTAGCGGGTACAGATACGCAGTATTTT.

This clone showed up just once. The chain recombines TRBV7-9 with TRBJ1-6, with D unclear. V lost 1 base and J lost 6, with 10 bases in between. CDR3 length equals 15 residues. Germline-derived CDR1 and CDR2 are SEHNR and FQNEAQ (reference sequence). This chain's CDR3 is CASSLGENGNSPLHF. The CDR3 DNA follows: TGTGCCAGCAGCTTAGGGGAGAACGGTAATTCACCCCTCCACTTT.

The chain has TRBV5-4 and TRBJ1-6, with 7 positions matching TRBD1. Germline assignment: CDR1 SGHNT and CDR2 YYREEE (reference sequence). Germline trimming cut 4 bases from V and 10 bases from J; bases unmatched to any gene: 5. This CDR3 region has 13 residues. CDR3 amino acids: CASSTGQSSPLHF. The CDR3 DNA reads TGTGCCAGCAGCACGGGACAGTCCTCACCCCTCCACTTT.

The V and J genes are TRBV5-1 and TRBJ1-5, with D possibly matching TRBD1 (6 bases). The CDR3 consists of 15 residues. The germline CDR1 and CDR2 sequences are SGHRS and YFSETQ. Trimming pared 0 bases from V and 4 bases from J, leaving 11 bases between. CDR3 sequence (DNA): TGCGCCAGCAGCTTGGATACAGGGAAGAATCAGCCCCAGCATTTT. It specifies CASSLDTGKNQPQHF.

The sample holds a few counts of this clone. The chain carries TRBV7-2 and TRBJ1-4, with D possibly matching TRBD1 (6 bases). Between the trimmed V and J ends, which lost 2 bases and 3 bases, there was a span of 7 bases. Germline V lookup: CDR1 SGHTA, CDR2 FQGNSA. The CDR3 runs 14 residues. CDR3 sequence: CASSLSGANEKLFF. CDR3 DNA sequence: TGTGCCAGCAGCTTATCAGGGGCTAATGAAAAACTGTTTTTT.

The chain carries TRBV19 and TRBJ2-5; 11 bases match TRBD2. Per the germline V gene, CDR1 is LNHDA and CDR2 is SQIVND (reference sequence). This CDR3 is built from 14 residues. The junction had 7 bases not matched to a gene; V was cut back by 7 bases and J by 6 bases. In DNA, the CDR3 is TGTGCCAGTACTACTAGCGGGAGTTTGAAGACCCAGTACTTC. This sequence encodes CASTTSGSLKTQYF. Drawing the rest from reference TRBV19 and TRBJ2-5, the complete variable domain is DGGITQSPKYLFRKEGQNVTLSCEQNLNHDAMYWYRQDPGQGLRLIYYSQIVNDFQKGDIAEGYSVSREKKESFPLTVTSAQKNPTAFYLCASTTSGSLKTQYFGPGTRLLVL.

The J gene is TRBJ1-2, the V gene TRBV19, with D hard to call. The germline V gene encodes CDR1 LNHDA and CDR2 SQIVND (reference sequence). Trimming removed 4 bases from V and 7 bases from J, with 4 bases in between. This CDR3 is built from 10 residues. The CDR3 is CASSNGGYTF. CDR3 DNA: TGTGCCAGTAGTAACGGTGGCTACACCTTC.

The chain carries TRBV7-2 and TRBJ2-7, with 7 bases matching TRBD1. There are 16 residues in the CDR3. Germline assignment: CDR1 SGHTA and CDR2 FQGNSA. The ends lost 7 bases at V and 1 base at J; junction bases unmatched: 13. CDR3 residues: CASILGTGTASYEQYF. The CDR3 DNA reads TGTGCCAGCATCTTGGGAACCGGGACAGCTTCCTACGAGCAGTACTTC.

The chain joins TRBV30 to TRBJ1-1, with D unclear. V lost 4 bases, J lost 8 bases, and 17 bases lay in between. Germline V gives CDR1 GTSNPN, CDR2 SVGIG (reference sequence). This CDR3 is built from 13 residues. As DNA, the CDR3 is TGTGCCTGGATCAGGTCTGCGATCCGCGAAGCTTTCTTT. Its translation: CAWIRSAIREAFF.